This T cell receptor beta chain came from a study of blood T cell repertoires in COVID-19. Study overall: The origin of the acute and convalescent COVID-19 samples was the United States, Italy and Spain. Sources were T cells, B-cell-depleted T cells, or PBMCs; the material itself was cDNA or gDNA.

Germline V gives CDR1 SGHTA, CDR2 FQGNSA. This CDR3 is built from 17 residues. The junction had 13 bases not matched to a gene; V was cut back by 1 base and J by 5 bases. As processed by the authors: Estimates of nucleated cell counts were drawn from the amplification of reference gene primers. The protocol was immunoSEQ multiplex PCR, while the TCRdb copy is restricted to in-frame clones and leaves out a portion. That table furnishes V, J and clone size, whereas the DNA furnished D and trimming. In the table there are about 170,000 clones, roughly four fifths of which are singletons. This clone was seen a handful of times.

The specimen was peripheral blood. The sequence derives from a woman of 80 years or more with acute or convalescent COVID-19. The rearrangement joins TRBV7-2 to TRBJ2-7; 8 nucleotides match TRBD1. The CDR3 region is CASSLEGAAGGIDEQYF. In DNA form, the CDR3 reads TGTGCCAGCAGCTTAGAAGGGGCGGCAGGGGGCATCGACGAGCAGTACTTC.